This TCR beta chain is drawn from a study of T-cell memory formation after mild COVID-19. At the level of the study: Most TCR clusters belonged to a single donor.

V was cut by 1 base and J by 4 bases, with 13 bases left in between. The germline V gene encodes CDR1 KGHSH and CDR2 LQKENI. The CDR3 spans 15 residues. Details on this clonotype: Its antigen is undetermined.

5'RACE with constant-segment primers yielded barcoded, UMI-tagged TCR alpha and TCR beta cDNA libraries. TCRdb processed the 5' RACE reads anew with MiXCR; each CDR3 protein has one entry. The table has over 150,000 distinct CDR3 sequences, roughly 18% seen once; the top ten hold roughly 3.7%. General study points: CD4/CD8 balance characterized clones contracting day 15 to 85, and CD4+ skew characterized later expanders.

This rearrangement joins TRBV18 to TRBJ2-5; possible D gene TRBD2, 5 bases. The receptor was isolated from a man younger than 35 who had mild COVID-19 (a few samples of this study predate the infection). Cell type and time point are not known. Sequencing input: PBMCs or a T cell subset sorted from them (not recorded which). The CDR3 region has the DNA TGTGCCAGCTCACCACGAGCGGCCTCGGGAGAGACCCAGTACTTC. This codes for CASSPRAASGETQYF.